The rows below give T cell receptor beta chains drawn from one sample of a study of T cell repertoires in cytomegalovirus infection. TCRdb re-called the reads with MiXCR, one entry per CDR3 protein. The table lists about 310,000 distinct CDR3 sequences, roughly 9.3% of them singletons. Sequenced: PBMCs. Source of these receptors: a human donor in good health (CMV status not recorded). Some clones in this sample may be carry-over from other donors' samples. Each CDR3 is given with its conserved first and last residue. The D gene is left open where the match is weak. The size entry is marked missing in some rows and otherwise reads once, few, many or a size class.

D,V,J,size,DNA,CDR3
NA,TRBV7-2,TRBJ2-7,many,TGTGCCAGCAGCTTTGGGGCTAGGGACGAGCAGTACTTC,CASSFGARDEQYF
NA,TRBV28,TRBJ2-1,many,TGTGCCAGCAGTTCCGCCAAAAGGGCTGTTAATGAGCAGTTCTTC,CASSSAKRAVNEQFF
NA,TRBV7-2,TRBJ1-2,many,TGTGCCAGCAGCTTAGGTCAGGAGCCTTATGGCTACACCTTC,CASSLGQEPYGYTF
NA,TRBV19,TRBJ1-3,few,TGTGCCAGTAGTATACGGGGATCTGGAAACACCATATATTTT,CASSIRGSGNTIYF
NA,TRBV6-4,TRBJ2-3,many,TGTGCCAGCACCGAAGGAAGCACAGATACGCAGTATTTT,CASTEGSTDTQYF
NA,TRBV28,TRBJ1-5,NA,TGTGCCAGCAGTCCCCGAGGTAGGACAGTCAGCAATCAGCCCCAGCATTTT,CASSPRGRTVSNQPQHF
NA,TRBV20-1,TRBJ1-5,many,NA,CSLQAANAISPSIF
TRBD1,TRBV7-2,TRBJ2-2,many,TGTGCCAGCAGCTTAGATCCAGGGGGCTCCGGGGAGCTGTTTTTT,CASSLDPGGSGELFF
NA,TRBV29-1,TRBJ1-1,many,TGCAGCGTTGTGTGGGGTGAAGCTTTCTTT,CSVVWGEAFF
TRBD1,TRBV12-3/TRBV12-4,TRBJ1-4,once,TGTGCCAGCAGAGGATACGGAACAGGGGGCAGTTATGAAAAACTGTTTTTT,CASRGYGTGGSYEKLFF
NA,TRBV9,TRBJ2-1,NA,TGTGCCAGCAGCGTAGGCCTGCACAATGAGCAGTTCTTC,CASSVGLHNEQFF
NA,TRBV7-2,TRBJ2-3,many,TGTGCCGGAGGGGGGAGATCTCACACAGATACGCAGTATTTT,CAGGGRSHTDTQYF
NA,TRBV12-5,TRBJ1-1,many,TGTGCTAGTGGTTTGAGCGTTGCGGGCACTGAAGCTTTCTTT,CASGLSVAGTEAFF
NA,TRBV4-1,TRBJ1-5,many,TGCGCCAGCAGCCAACAATTAAGGCAGCCCCAGCATTTT,CASSQQLRQPQHF
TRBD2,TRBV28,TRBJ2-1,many,TGTGCCAGCAGTTACACTTTGCCGGGACTAGCGGGGCGTGAGCAGTTCTTC,CASSYTLPGLAGREQFF
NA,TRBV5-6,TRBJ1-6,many,TGTGCCAGCAGCTTAGGTCCGGGACTCATACTCGGCGATTCACCCCTCCACTTT,CASSLGPGLILGDSPLHF
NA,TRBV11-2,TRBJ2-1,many,TGTGCCAGCAGCCGTTACAATGAGCAGTTCTTC,CASSRYNEQFF
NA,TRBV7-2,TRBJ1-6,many,TGTGCCAGCAGCTTAGTTAGGTCAGGGAATTCACCCCTCCACTTT,CASSLVRSGNSPLHF
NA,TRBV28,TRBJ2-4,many,TGTGCCAGCAGTGGCCGGGCCCCCAAAAACATTCAGTACTTC,CASSGRAPKNIQYF
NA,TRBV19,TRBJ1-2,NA,TGTGCCAGTAGTATGGGCCTGTCGATGGGCTACACCTTC,CASSMGLSMGYTF
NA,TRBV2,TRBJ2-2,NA,TGTGCCAGCGAAAGGTCGGACACCGGGGAGCTGTTTTTT,CASERSDTGELFF
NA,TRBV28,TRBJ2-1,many,TGTGCCAGCAGTTCCCCACCGGGGGATCCCTTCTACAATGAGCAGTTCTTC,CASSSPPGDPFYNEQFF
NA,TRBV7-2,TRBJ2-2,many,TGTGCCAGCAGCTTTTTCCCCACGGTCATGGTCCCCGGGGAGCTGTTTTTT,CASSFFPTVMVPGELFF
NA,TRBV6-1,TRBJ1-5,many,TGTGCCAGCGGGGGTCCCAATCAGCCCCAGCATTTT,CASGGPNQPQHF
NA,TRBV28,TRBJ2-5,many,TGTGCCAGCAGCAAACCAGACCAAGAGACCCAGTACTTC,CASSKPDQETQYF
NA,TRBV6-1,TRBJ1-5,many,TGTGCCAGCAGTGTACTACCAGGGGTGGGTCAGCCCCAGCATTTT,CASSVLPGVGQPQHF
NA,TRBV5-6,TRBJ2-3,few,TGTGCCAGCAGCCGTCGACTTTACCTAACTAGCACAGATACGCAGTATTTT,CASSRRLYLTSTDTQYF
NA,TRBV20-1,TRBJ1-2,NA,TGCAGTCTTTACAGGGACCCCTATGGCTACACCTTC,CSLYRDPYGYTF
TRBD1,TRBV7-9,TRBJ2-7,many,TGTGCCAGCAGCAGACAGGGGACGAGCTACGAGCAGTACTTC,CASSRQGTSYEQYF
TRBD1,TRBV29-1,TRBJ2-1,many,TGCAGCGTTGATCGACAGGGCAGAAACAATGAGCAGTTCTTC,CSVDRQGRNNEQFF
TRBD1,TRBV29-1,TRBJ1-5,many,TGCAGCGTTGGACAGGGCGAAAATCAGCCCCAGCATTTT,CSVGQGENQPQHF
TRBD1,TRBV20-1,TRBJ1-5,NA,TGCAGTGTCTTGACAGGGGGTTATTATAGCAATCAGCCCCAGCATTTT,CSVLTGGYYSNQPQHF
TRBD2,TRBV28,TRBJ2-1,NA,TGTGCCAGCGGGAGCGGGGGAAACAATGAGCAGTTCTTC,CASGSGGNNEQFF
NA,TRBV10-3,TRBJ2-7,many,TGTGCCATCAGTGAGTCGGCTTCTCGGTACTTC,CAISESASRYF
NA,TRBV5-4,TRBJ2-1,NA,TGTGCCAGCAGCTTGGAGGACTACAATGAGCAGTTCTTC,CASSLEDYNEQFF
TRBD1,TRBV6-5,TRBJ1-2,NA,TGTGCCAGCAGACCCGGACAGGCCTACGGTTCTGGCTACACCTTC,CASRPGQAYGSGYTF
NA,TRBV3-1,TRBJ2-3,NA,TGTGCCAGCAGGAAGGAGTCTCTAGGACCGGGTACGCAGTATTTT,CASRKESLGPGTQYF
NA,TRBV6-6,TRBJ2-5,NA,TGTGCCACTCGCCCGTTTGGGGGTGAAGAGACCCAGTACTTC,CATRPFGGEETQYF
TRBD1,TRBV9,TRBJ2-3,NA,TGTGCCAGCAGCCCCCGGGAAGGGGGCAAGGGAGATACGCAGTATTTT,CASSPREGGKGDTQYF
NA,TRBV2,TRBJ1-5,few,TGTGCCAGCAGAGCGGGGGAGAGCAATCAGCCCCAGCATTTT,CASRAGESNQPQHF
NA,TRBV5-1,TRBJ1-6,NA,TGCGCCAGCAGCTTCCAAGGTTCGGATTCACCCCTCCACTTT,CASSFQGSDSPLHF
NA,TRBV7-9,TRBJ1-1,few,TGTGCCAGCAGCTTAATCCAGAATCGTATGAACACTGAAGCTTTCTTT,CASSLIQNRMNTEAFF
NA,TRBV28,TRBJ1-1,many,TGTGCCAGCAATCTCCCCAGGGAAGGTCTCGACTTT,CASNLPREGLDF
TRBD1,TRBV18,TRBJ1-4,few,TGTGCCAGCTCCCCTAAAGACAGGGGGAAGAGTGAAAAACTGTTTTTT,CASSPKDRGKSEKLFF
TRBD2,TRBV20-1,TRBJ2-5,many,TGCAGTGCTAGAGAGGAGACTAGCAACCAAGAGACCCAGTACTTC,CSAREETSNQETQYF
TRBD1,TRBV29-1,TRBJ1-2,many,TGCAGCGTTGACCGAGGGGGCGCGTCCGGCTACACCTTC,CSVDRGGASGYTF
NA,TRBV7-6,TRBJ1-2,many,TGTGCCAGCAGCCTGGACTCCGGAGGCTATGGCTACACCTTC,CASSLDSGGYGYTF
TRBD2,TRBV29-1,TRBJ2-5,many,TGCAGCGGCAGACTAGCGGACCACCAAGAGACCCAGTACTTC,CSGRLADHQETQYF
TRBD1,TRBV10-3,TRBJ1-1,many,TGTGCCATCAGTGAGTCGGAGGGGGCGCGGGGGACTGAAGCTTTCTTT,CAISESEGARGTEAFF
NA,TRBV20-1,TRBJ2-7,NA,TGCAGTGCTCCGACAGAGGTCGGTCCCTACGAGCAGTACTTC,CSAPTEVGPYEQYF
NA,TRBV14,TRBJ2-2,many,TGTGCCAGCAGCCTGACAGTGAACACCGGGGAGCTGTTTTTT,CASSLTVNTGELFF
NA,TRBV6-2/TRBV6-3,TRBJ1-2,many,TGTGCCAGCAGTTATGGTCGCGGTGGCTACACCTTC,CASSYGRGGYTF
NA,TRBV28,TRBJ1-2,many,TGTGCCAGCAGCCAACTCCCTCAGGGCTACACCTTC,CASSQLPQGYTF
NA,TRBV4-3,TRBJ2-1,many,TGCGCCAGCAAACCCGGGTTCTCCTACAATGAGCAGTTCTTC,CASKPGFSYNEQFF
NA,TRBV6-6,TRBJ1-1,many,TGTGCCAGCAGACAGGGCTTGAACACTGAAGCTTTCTTT,CASRQGLNTEAFF
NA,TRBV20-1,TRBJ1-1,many,TGCAGTGCTAGCTGGGGGGCTGAAGCTTTCTTT,CSASWGAEAFF
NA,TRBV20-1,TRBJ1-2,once,TGCAGTGCTAGTGGCCAGAGCTATGGCTACACCTTC,CSASGQSYGYTF
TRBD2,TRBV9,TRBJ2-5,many,TGTGCCAGCAGCATCGGACTAGCGGGGCAAGAGACCCAGTACTTC,CASSIGLAGQETQYF